Each of the 23 T cell receptor beta chains below was sequenced from the same sample in a study of T cells in Graves' hyperthyroidism and ophthalmopathy. RNA transcripts provided the source from which TCR beta CDR3 regions were amplified. During a first-round RT-PCR of the TCR CDR3, the HTBI primer set was used. TCRdb passed the multiplex PCR reads through MiXCR, listing each CDR3 protein once. The repertoire holds over 500,000 distinct CDR3 sequences, 17% seen once, with 15% to 20% in the top ten. The sequencing input was blood. These receptors were taken from a woman between 18 and 29 years old with Graves' ophthalmopathy.

The chain has TRBV6-1 and TRBJ2-2; no firm D call. The ends were cut back, 7 bases at V and 0 bases at J, with 6 bases in the middle. The CDR3 has 13 residues. Per germline, CDR1 MNHNS and CDR2 SASEGT. The CDR3 region has the DNA TGTGCCAGCACAAACGCGAACACCGGGGAGCTGTTTTTT. It specifies CASTNANTGELFF.

Comment on this clonotype: With a much larger clone just one base away, this may be a read error. J is TRBJ2-7 and V is TRBV28; weak D call: TRBD2 (5 bases). Germline V CDR1 and CDR2: MDHEN, SYDVKM. The CDR3 has 13 residues. The CDR3 bases are TGTGCCAGCAGTTTAGAGGGCACCTACGAGCGGTACTTC. Translating gives CASSLEGTYERYF. The full variable domain, with the rest looked up from reference TRBV28 and TRBJ2-7, is DVKVTQSSRYLVKRTGEKVFLECVQDMDHENMFWYRQDPGLGLRLIYFSYDVKMKEKGDIPEGYSVSREKKERFSLILESASTNQTSMYLCASSLEGTYERYFGPGTRLTVT.

The chain uses TRBV19 and TRBJ1-3; TRBD1 agrees at 8 bases. Germline values: CDR1 LNHDA, CDR2 SQIVND (reference sequence). Germline trimming cut 3 bases from V and 2 bases from J; bases unmatched to any gene: 6. The CDR3 runs 16 residues. The CDR3 coding sequence is TGTGCCAGTAGTATGACCGGGACAGGCCCTGGAAACACCATATATTTT. Its translation is CASSMTGTGPGNTIYF.

The J gene is TRBJ2-7, the V gene TRBV4-3; the match to TRBD2 covers 11 bases. The germline gives CDR1 LGHNA, CDR2 YSLEER. V lost 5 bases and J lost 6; bases outside the gene matches: 9. CDR3 length: 15 amino acids. CDR3 DNA sequence: TGCGCCAGCAGCTTTGGGGTAGCGGGGGGGCTCGAGCAGTACTTC. It codes for CASSFGVAGGLEQYF.

The V and J genes are TRBV5-6 and TRBJ1-2; 10 bases are shared with TRBD1. The J segment lost 6 bases and the V segment lost 3 bases, leaving 11 bases of the junction unmatched. CDR3 length: 16 amino acids. CDR1 is SGHDT, CDR2 YYEEEE, per germline. The CDR3 is CASSWFRDRGPNGYTF. The CDR3 DNA is TGTGCCAGCAGCTGGTTCCGGGACAGGGGACCTAATGGCTACACCTTC.

The chain joins TRBV5-1 to TRBJ2-1, with TRBD2 matching 11 bases. After removal of 1 base from V and 0 bases from J, the junction contained 6 bases not matched to a gene. The length of the CDR3 is 18 residues. Germline assignment: CDR1 SGHRS and CDR2 YFSETQ. The CDR3 DNA sequence: TGCGCCAGCAGCTTGCCGACTAGCGGGGCAAGCTCCTACAATGAGCAGTTCTTC. Translation gives CASSLPTSGASSYNEQFF.

J is TRBJ2-7 and V is TRBV28, with D perhaps matching TRBD1 or TRBD2 (5 bases each). CDR1 MDHEN and CDR2 SYDVKM come from the germline V gene. Trimming pared 8 bases from V and 2 bases from J, leaving 7 bases between. This CDR3 comprises 11 residues. The CDR3 is CASVGAYEQYF. CDR3 bases: TGTGCCAGCGTGGGGGCCTACGAGCAGTACTTC.

This clonotype turned up a few times. The chain employs TRBV6-1 and TRBJ1-2, with D uncertain. CDR1 MNHNS and CDR2 SASEGT come from the germline V gene. This CDR3 is 13 amino acids long. V lost 7 bases and J 4 bases, leaving 13 bases between the germline ends. The DNA for the CDR3 is TGTGCCAGCATGGCGGGCCCTCTCTATGGCTACACCTTC. This gives the protein CASMAGPLYGYTF.

This clonotype occurred many times. This chain uses TRBV12-3 or TRBV12-4 with TRBJ2-2, with TRBD2 matching over 10 bases. After removal of 6 bases from V and 5 bases from J, the junction contained 12 bases not matched to a gene. The CDR3 spans 17 residues. The CDR3 protein is CASSSDPGLADTGELFF. DNA for the CDR3: TGTGCCAGCAGCTCCGACCCCGGACTAGCGGATACCGGGGAGCTGTTTTTT.

This chain uses TRBV30 with TRBJ1-3, with 7 bases lining up with TRBD1. V lost 3 bases to trimming and J lost 6 bases; unmatched junction nucleotides: 5. Germline loops: CDR1 GTSNPN, CDR2 SVGIG (reference sequence). The CDR3 extends over 13 amino acids. The CDR3 region has the DNA TGTGCCTGGAGGGAGCAGGGGGTAAACACCATATATTTT. Translated, it gives CAWREQGVNTIYF.

This clonotype was seen ten or more times. The rearrangement joins TRBV5-1 to TRBJ2-1, with TRBD2 matching 9 bases. Germline V gene data show CDR1 as SGHRS and CDR2 as YFSETQ. The CDR3 has 15 amino acids. Losses at the gene ends were 4 bases for V and 9 bases for J; bases not matched to a gene: 11. CDR3 residues: CASSRIQGGGGEQFF. CDR3 bases: TGCGCCAGCAGCAGAATACAAGGCGGGGGGGGTGAGCAGTTCTTC. Variable domain in full (rest from reference TRBV5-1 and TRBJ2-1): KAGVTQTPRYLIKTRGQQVTLSCSPISGHRSVSWYQQTPGQGLQFLFEYFSETQRNKGNFPGRFSGRQFSNSRSEMNVSTLELGDSALYLCASSRIQGGGGEQFFGPGTRLTVL.

This clonotype was counted between two and nine times. CDR3 sequence (DNA): TGTGCCAGCAGAGACGGGGAGGATGAAAAACTGTTTTTT. Its protein is CASRDGEDEKLFF. The V gene is TRBV27, the J gene TRBJ1-4; D remains ambiguous. Germline values: CDR1 MNHEY, CDR2 SMNVEV (reference sequence). Deletions cut 6 bases from V and 6 bases from J, with 11 bases between. This CDR3 has 13 amino acids. The full variable domain, with the rest looked up from reference TRBV27 and TRBJ1-4, is EAQVTQNPRYLITVTGKKLTVTCSQNMNHEYMSWYRQDPGLGLRQIYYSMNVEVTDKGDVPEGYKVSRKEKRNFPLILESPSPNQTSLYFCASRDGEDEKLFFGSGTQLSVL.

This clonotype was counted many times. The genes are TRBV30 and TRBJ2-1; 14 bases align to TRBD2. V shed 6 bases, J shed 6 bases, and the junction held 1 base outside the gene matches. Germline lookup yields CDR1 GTSNPN and CDR2 SVGIG (reference sequence). This CDR3 contains 13 residues. CDR3 loop: CACGLAGGNEQFF. CDR3 DNA sequence: TGTGCCTGCGGACTAGCGGGAGGCAATGAGCAGTTCTTC.

The rearrangement joins TRBV29-1 to TRBJ2-1; D is unclear. The CDR3 has 12 residues. Looked up from germline, CDR1 is SQVTM and CDR2 is ANQGSEA. Trimming removed 6 bases at V and 4 bases at J, with 10 bases between. CDR3 bases: TGCAGCGTGGGGTGGCGGTACAATGAGCAGTTCTTC. This encodes CSVGWRYNEQFF.

A note on this clonotype: This could be a read error, since a much larger clone is one nucleotide away. The chain uses TRBV27 and TRBJ2-7; weak D call: TRBD1 (7 bases). The J call may not be correct, given that the DNA end is closer to TRBJ2-1. This CDR3 is 14 amino acids long. Germline V CDR1 and CDR2: MNHEY, SMNVEV (reference sequence). For the CDR3, the DNA is TGTGCCAGCAGTATACAGGGGAGGTCCTACGAGCAGTTCTTC. Encoded protein: CASSIQGRSYEQFF.

This clonotype showed up just a few times. The chain carries TRBV15 and TRBJ2-7; possibly TRBD2 for D (6 bases). The CDR3 contains 14 residues. V lost 1 base and J lost 4, with 11 bases in between. Looked up from germline, CDR1 is LNHNV and CDR2 is YYDKDF (reference sequence). This chain's CDR3 is CATSRGGARYEQYF. The CDR3 DNA reads as TGTGCCACCAGCAGAGGCGGGGCGCGTTACGAGCAGTACTTC.

This clonotype was detected ten times or more. The chain carries TRBV6-1 and TRBJ1-1; D not certain. V lost 0 bases and J 1 base, leaving 6 bases between the germline ends. This CDR3 is 14 amino acids long. Looked up from germline, CDR1 is MNHNS and CDR2 is SASEGT. The CDR3 region has the DNA TGTGCCAGCAGTGAAGCGCAGTGGAACACTGAAGCTTTCTTT. Encoded protein: CASSEAQWNTEAFF.

This clonotype was found a few times. CDR3 bases: TGTGCCAGTAGTATTCAAAGGACAGGGATAGACAATGAGCAGTTCTTC. Its translation is CASSIQRTGIDNEQFF. J is TRBJ2-1 and V is TRBV19; 8 bases are a match to TRBD1. The V and J ends lost 3 bases and 5 bases, in that order; junction bases with no gene match: 9. The CDR3 has 16 residues. Germline loops: CDR1 LNHDA, CDR2 SQIVND (reference sequence).

The sample holds many counts of this clonotype. V usage is TRBV28 and J usage is TRBJ2-5; 8 nucleotides match TRBD1. CDR3 length: 16 amino acids. Trimming at V came to 5 bases and at J to 5 bases, leaving 13 bases not matched to a gene. Germline V CDR1 and CDR2: MDHEN, SYDVKM. The CDR3 DNA reads TGTGCCAGCAGTACAGTGACAGGGGAACTGGGGGAGACCCAGTACTTC. Its protein product is CASSTVTGELGETQYF.

The chain has TRBV5-1 and TRBJ2-5; TRBD2 might be the D (6 bases). This CDR3 has 15 amino acids. Germline lookup yields CDR1 SGHRS and CDR2 YFSETQ. V lost 0 bases and J 2 bases, leaving 11 bases between the germline ends. CDR3 sequence: CASSLGRGSQETQYF. For the CDR3, the DNA is TGCGCCAGCAGCTTGGGGCGGGGCTCACAAGAGACCCAGTACTTC.

This rearrangement joins TRBV29-1 to TRBJ1-2; a weak D match, TRBD1 (5 bases). This CDR3 region has 12 residues. CDR1 and CDR2 from the germline V gene are SQVTM and ANQGSEA. The germline V and J ends were trimmed by 2 bases and 2 bases, with 6 bases remaining between them. The CDR3 sequence is CSVEQGNYGYTF. CDR3 DNA: TGCAGCGTTGAACAGGGAAACTATGGCTACACCTTC.

This clonotype came up many times. This rearrangement joins TRBV11-2 to TRBJ2-1; unclear D gene. The CDR3 extends over 15 amino acids. Germline lookup yields CDR1 SGHAT and CDR2 FQNNGV. The ends were cut back, 1 base at V and 0 bases at J, with 7 bases in the middle. The CDR3 DNA sequence: TGTGCCAGCAGCTTAGGCCCTAGCTCCTACAATGAGCAGTTCTTC. Translating it yields CASSLGPSSYNEQFF.

For this clonotype: It may be a read error: a sequence one base away is much more abundant. The chain uses TRBV20-1 and TRBJ2-3; D remains ambiguous. The germline V gene has CDR1 DFQATT and CDR2 SNEGSKA (reference sequence). The CDR3 extends over 9 amino acids. The CDR3 spells CNGTDTQYF. The CDR3 DNA reads TGCAATGGCACAGATACGCAGTATTTT.